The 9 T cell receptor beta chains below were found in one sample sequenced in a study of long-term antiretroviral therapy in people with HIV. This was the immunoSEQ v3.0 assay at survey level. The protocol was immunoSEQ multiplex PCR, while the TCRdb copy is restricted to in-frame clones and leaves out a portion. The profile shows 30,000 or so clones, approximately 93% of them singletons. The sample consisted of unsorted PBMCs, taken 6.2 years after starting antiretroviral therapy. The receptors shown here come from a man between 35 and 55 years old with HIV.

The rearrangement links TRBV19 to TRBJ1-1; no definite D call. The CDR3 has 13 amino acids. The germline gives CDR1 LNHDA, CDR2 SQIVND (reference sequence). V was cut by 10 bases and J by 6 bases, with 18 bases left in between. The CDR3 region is CATNGWGSAEAFF. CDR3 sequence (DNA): TGTGCCACTAATGGTTGGGGAAGCGCTGAAGCTTTCTTT.

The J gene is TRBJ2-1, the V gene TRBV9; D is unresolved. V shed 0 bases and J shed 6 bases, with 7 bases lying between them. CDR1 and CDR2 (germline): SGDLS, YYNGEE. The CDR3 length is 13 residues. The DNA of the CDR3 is TGTGCCAGCAGCGTAGGCGTCCCCAATGAGCAGTTCTTC. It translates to CASSVGVPNEQFF.

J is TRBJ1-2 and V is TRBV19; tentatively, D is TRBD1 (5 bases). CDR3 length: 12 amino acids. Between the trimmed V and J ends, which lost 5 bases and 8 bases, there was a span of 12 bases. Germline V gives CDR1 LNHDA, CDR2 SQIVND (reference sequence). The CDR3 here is CASSYPTGGYTF. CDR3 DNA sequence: TGTGCCAGTAGTTATCCCACAGGCGGCTACACCTTC.

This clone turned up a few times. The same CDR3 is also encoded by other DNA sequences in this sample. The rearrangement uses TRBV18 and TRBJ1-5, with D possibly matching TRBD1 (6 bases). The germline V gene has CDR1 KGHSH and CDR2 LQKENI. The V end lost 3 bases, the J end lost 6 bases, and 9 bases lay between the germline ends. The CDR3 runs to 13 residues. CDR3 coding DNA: TGTGCCAGCTCACCTTCAGGGGTTCAGCCCCAGCATTTT. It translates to CASSPSGVQPQHF.

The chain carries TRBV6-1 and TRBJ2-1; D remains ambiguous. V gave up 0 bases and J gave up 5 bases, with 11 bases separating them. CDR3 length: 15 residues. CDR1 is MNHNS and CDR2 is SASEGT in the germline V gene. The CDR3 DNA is TGTGCCAGCAGTGAAGCACTGGGGTCCCACAATGAGCAGTTCTTC. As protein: CASSEALGSHNEQFF.

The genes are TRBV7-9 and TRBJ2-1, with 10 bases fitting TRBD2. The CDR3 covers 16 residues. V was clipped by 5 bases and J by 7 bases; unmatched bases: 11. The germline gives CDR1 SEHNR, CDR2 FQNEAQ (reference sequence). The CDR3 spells CASSVSGGTSVNEQFF. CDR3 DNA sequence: TGTGCCAGCAGCGTCAGTGGGGGGACTAGCGTTAATGAGCAGTTCTTC.

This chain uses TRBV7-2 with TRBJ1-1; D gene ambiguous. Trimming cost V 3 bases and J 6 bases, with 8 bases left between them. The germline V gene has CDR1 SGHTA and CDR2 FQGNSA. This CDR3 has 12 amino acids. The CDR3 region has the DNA TGTGCCAGCAGCTTTTTACGGTCTGAAGCTTTCTTT. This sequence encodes CASSFLRSEAFF.

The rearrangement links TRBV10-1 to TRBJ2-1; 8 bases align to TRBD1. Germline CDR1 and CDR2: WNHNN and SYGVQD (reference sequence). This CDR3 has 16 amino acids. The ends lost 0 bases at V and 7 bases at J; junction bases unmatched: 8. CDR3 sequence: CASSESLTGAKNEQFF. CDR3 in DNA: TGCGCCAGCAGTGAGTCGTTGACAGGGGCGAAAAATGAGCAGTTCTTC.

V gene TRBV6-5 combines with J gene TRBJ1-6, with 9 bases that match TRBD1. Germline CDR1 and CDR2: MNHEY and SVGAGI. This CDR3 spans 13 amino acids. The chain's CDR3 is CAERTGENSPLHF. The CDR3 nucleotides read TGTGCGGAAAGGACAGGGGAAAATTCACCCCTCCACTTT.